This T cell receptor beta chain was profiled in a study of T cells after somatic rescue of genetic block (TCRdb year 2020). In terms of the full investigation: What the study looked at was long-term robustness, specifically in a T-cell system that came about through somatic rescue of a genetic block in T-cell development.

This clone was counted a single time. The specificity of this receptor is unknown. Per-base quality was not reported, and no clone a single base away is much larger than it. The CDR3 runs 14 residues from the cysteine to the phenylalanine. CDR3 DNA only is kept here, 42 bases in frame from base 1. CDR1 SEHNR and CDR2 FQNEAQ were looked up in the germline V gene (reference sequence). Deletion took 5 bases off V and 7 bases off J, with a span of 12 bases between the germline ends. Library construction relied on the immunoSEQ multiplex PCR assay. TCRdb limited this immuneACCESS table to in-frame rearrangements with V and J called. A share of clones is missing; checked studies link under half to unresolved V genes, and the rest is unexplained. The sample table lists about 120,000 clones, around 90% of them with a count of one. The biggest ten clones account for over 1.1% of the sample.

Recombination joined TRBV7-9 with TRBJ1-6, with no confident D gene call. The sequenced sample consisted of peripheral blood mononuclear cells (PBMCs). This clonotype was sampled from a woman aged 18-35 years. In nucleotides, the sequence is TGTGCCAGCAGCCCCCGGCAATCCAATTCACCCCTCCACTTT. This codes for CASSPRQSNSPLHF.